This T cell receptor (beta chain) was sequenced in a study of cytomegalovirus exposure and HLA in healthy donors. Study-wide results and limits: In a later analysis, TCR association rates varied by HLA locus: DRB1 most, HLA-C fewest. Overall, around 150 TCR beta chains were annotated as cytomegalovirus-associated.

The CDR3 has 15 residues. Between the trimmed V and J ends, which lost 2 bases and 9 bases, there was a span of 15 bases. CDR1 is SGHTS and CDR2 is YDEGEE in the germline V gene. This clone was seen more than once but under ten times. Its antigen is still unknown. Both 60 Vbeta primers and 13 Jbeta primers went into the PCR. Produced via immunoSEQ multiplex PCR; TCRdb's table is partial and in-frame only. In the table there are about 130,000 clones, about 70% of which are singletons. This receptor was taken from a woman aged 60-75 years in good health and CMV-seropositive. The genes are TRBV5-8 and TRBJ1-6; tentatively, D is TRBD1 (5 bases). The sample comprised PBMCs. This CDR3 reads CASSLAGTGASPLHF. CDR3 sequence (DNA): TGTGCCAGCAGCTTAGCCGGGACTGGAGCTTCACCCCTCCACTTT.